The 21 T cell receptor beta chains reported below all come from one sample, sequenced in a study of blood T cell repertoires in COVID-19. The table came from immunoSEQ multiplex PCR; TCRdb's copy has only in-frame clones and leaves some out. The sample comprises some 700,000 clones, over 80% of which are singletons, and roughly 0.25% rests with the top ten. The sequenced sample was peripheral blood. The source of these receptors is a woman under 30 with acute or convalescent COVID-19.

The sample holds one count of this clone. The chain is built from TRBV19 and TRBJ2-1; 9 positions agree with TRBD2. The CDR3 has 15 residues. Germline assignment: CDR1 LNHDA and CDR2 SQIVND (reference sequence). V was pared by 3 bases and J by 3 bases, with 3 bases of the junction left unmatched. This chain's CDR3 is CASSIKRGVYNEQFF. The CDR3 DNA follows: TGTGCCAGTAGTATTAAGCGGGGGGTCTACAATGAGCAGTTCTTC. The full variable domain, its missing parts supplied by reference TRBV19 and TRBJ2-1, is DGGITQSPKYLFRKEGQNVTLSCEQNLNHDAMYWYRQDPGQGLRLIYYSQIVNDFQKGDIAEGYSVSREKKESFPLTVTSAQKNPTAFYLCASSIKRGVYNEQFFGPGTRLTVL.

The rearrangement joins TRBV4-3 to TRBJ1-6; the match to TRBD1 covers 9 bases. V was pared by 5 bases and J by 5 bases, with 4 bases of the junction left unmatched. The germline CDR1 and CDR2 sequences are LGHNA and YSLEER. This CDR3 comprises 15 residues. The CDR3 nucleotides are TGCGCCAGCAGCGGCCGGACAGGGGATAATTCACCCCTCCACTTT. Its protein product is CASSGRTGDNSPLHF.

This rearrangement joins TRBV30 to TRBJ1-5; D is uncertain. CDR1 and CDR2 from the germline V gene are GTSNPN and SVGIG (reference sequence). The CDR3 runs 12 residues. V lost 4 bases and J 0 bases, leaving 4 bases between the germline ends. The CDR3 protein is CAWKSSNQPQHF. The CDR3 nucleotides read TGTGCCTGGAAGAGTAGCAATCAGCCCCAGCATTTT.

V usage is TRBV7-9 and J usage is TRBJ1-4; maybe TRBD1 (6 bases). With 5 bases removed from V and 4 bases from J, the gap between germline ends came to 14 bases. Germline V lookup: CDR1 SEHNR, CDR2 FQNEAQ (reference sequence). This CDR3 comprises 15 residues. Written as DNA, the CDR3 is TGTGCCAGCAGCGGCCTACAGGGACATAATGAAAAACTGTTTTTT. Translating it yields CASSGLQGHNEKLFF.

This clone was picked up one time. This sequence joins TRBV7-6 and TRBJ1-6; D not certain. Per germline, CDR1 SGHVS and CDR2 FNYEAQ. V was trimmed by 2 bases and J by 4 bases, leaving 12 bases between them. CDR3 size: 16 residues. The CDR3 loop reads CASSLSDTKYNSPLHF. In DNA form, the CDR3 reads TGTGCCAGCAGCTTATCAGACACCAAGTATAATTCACCCCTCCACTTT.

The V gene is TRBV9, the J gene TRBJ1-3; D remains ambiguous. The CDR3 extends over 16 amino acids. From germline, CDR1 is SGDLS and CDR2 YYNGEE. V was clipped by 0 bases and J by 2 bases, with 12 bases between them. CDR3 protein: CASSVGGVTPGNTIYF. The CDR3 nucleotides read TGTGCCAGCAGCGTAGGCGGGGTAACTCCTGGAAACACCATATATTTT.

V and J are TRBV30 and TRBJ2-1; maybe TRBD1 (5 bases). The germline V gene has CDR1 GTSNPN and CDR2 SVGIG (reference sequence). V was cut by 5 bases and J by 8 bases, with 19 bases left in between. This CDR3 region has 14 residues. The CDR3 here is CAWLSLGPGDEQFF. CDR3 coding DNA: TGTGCCTGGCTATCCTTGGGGCCCGGCGATGAGCAGTTCTTC.

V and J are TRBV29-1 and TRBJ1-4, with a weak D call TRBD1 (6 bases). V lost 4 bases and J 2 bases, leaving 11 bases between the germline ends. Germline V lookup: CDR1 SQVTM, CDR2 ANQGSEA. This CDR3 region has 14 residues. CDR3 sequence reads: CSVVRRGTNEKLFF. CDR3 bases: TGCAGCGTTGTGCGAAGGGGGACTAATGAAAAACTGTTTTTT.

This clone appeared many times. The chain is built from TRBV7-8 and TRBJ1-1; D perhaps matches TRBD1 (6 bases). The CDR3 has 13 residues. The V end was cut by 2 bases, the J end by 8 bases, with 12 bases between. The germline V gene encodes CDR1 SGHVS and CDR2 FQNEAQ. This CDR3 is CASSLWYREEAFF. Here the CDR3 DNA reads TGTGCCAGCAGCTTATGGTACAGGGAGGAAGCTTTCTTT.

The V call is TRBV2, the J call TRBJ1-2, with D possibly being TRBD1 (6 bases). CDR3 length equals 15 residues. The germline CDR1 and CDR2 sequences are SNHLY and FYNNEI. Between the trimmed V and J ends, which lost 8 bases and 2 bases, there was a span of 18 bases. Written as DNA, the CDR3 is TGTGCCAGCTCGGTAGGGGGTCTTGACAACTATGGCTACACCTTC. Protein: CASSVGGLDNYGYTF.

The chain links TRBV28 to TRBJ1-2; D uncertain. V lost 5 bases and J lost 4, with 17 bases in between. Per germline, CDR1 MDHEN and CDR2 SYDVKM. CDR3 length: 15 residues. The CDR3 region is CASSPTRLGGYGYTF. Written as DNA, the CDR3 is TGTGCCAGCAGTCCCACCCGGCTGGGAGGCTATGGCTACACCTTC.

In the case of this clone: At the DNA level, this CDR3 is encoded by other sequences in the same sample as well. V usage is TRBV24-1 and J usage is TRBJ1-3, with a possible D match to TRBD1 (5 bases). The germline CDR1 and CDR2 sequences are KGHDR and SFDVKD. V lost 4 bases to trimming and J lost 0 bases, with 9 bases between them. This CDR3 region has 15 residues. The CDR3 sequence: CATSDPDSSGNTIYF. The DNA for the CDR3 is TGTGCCACCAGTGACCCTGACAGCTCTGGAAACACCATATATTTT.

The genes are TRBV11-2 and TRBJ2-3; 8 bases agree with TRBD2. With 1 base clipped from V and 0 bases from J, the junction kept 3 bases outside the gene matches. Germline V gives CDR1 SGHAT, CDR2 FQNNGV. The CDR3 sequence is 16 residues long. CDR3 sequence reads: CASSLGASGSTDTQYF. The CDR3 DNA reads TGTGCCAGCAGCTTAGGTGCTAGCGGGAGCACAGATACGCAGTATTTT.

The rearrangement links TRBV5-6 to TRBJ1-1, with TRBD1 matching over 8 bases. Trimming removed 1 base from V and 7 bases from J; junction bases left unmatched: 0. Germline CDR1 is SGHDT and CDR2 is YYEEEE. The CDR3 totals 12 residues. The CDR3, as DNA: TGTGCCAGCAGCTTGACAGGGGGTGAAGCTTTCTTT. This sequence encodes CASSLTGGEAFF. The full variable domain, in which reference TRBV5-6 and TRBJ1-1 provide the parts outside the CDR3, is DAGVTQSPTHLIKTRGQQVTLRCSPKSGHDTVSWYQQALGQGPQFIFQYYEEEERQRGNFPDRFSGHQFPNYSSELNVNALLLGDSALYLCASSLTGGEAFFGQGTRLTVV.

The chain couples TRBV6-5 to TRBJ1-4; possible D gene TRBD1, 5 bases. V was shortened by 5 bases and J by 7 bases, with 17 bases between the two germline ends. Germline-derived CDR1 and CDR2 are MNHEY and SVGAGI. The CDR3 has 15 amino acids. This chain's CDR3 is CASSPLRQGIEKLFF. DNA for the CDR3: TGTGCCAGCAGTCCACTCCGGCAGGGTATTGAAAAACTGTTTTTT.

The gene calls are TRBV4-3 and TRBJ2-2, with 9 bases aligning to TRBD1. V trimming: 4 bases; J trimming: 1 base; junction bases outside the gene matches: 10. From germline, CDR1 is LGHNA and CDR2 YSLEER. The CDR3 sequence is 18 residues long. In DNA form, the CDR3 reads TGCGCCAGCAGCCTAACAAAAGGGGGACAGGGGAACACCGGGGAGCTGTTTTTT. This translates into CASSLTKGGQGNTGELFF.

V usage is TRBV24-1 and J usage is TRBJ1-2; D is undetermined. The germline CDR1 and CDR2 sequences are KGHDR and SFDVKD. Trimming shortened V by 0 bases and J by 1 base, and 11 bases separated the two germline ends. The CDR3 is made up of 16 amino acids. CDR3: CATSDLRPEGNYGYTF. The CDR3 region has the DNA TGTGCCACCAGTGATTTGCGCCCCGAGGGTAACTATGGCTACACCTTC.

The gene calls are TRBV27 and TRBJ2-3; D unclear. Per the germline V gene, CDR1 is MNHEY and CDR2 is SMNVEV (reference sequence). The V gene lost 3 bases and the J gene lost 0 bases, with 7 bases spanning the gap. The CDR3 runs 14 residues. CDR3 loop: CASSFQDSTDTQYF. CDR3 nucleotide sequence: TGTGCCAGCAGTTTCCAGGATAGCACAGATACGCAGTATTTT.

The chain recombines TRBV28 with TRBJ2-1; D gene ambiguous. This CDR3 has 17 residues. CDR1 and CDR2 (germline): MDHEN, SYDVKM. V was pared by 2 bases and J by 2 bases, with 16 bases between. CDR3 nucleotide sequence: TGTGCCAGCAGTTTACCCAAGACTGGTTGGACCTACAATGAGCAGTTCTTC. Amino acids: CASSLPKTGWTYNEQFF.

In DNA form, the CDR3 reads TGTGCCAGCAGCTCCTATATACCCCAACCCTACAATGAGCAGTTCTTC. Its protein product is CASSSYIPQPYNEQFF. The rearrangement links TRBV7-3 to TRBJ2-1; D uncertain. Per germline, CDR1 SGHTA and CDR2 FQGTGA. This CDR3 spans 16 amino acids. V was pared by 4 bases and J by 2 bases, with 15 bases between.

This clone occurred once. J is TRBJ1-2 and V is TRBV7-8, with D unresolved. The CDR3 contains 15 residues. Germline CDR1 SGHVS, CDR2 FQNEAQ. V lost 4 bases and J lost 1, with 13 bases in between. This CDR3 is CASSSGLLVNYGYTF. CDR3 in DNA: TGTGCCAGCAGCTCCGGGTTGTTAGTTAACTATGGCTACACCTTC.